This entry features one T cell receptor (beta chain) sequence. Germline CDR1 and CDR2: MNHEY and SMNVEV (reference sequence). This CDR3 contains 15 residues. V shed 3 bases and J 11 bases; nucleotides not matched to a gene: 10. Each CDR3 protein gets one entry after TCRdb re-called the 5' RACE reads with MiXCR. The top ten hold approximately 8.1% of the sample, which has 530,000 or so distinct CDR3 sequences, 17% seen once. The data stem from a study of T-cell memory formation after mild COVID-19. The source of this sequence is an adult woman who had mild COVID-19 (a few samples of this study predate the infection). Cell type and time point are not known. The sample consisted of PBMCs or a T cell subset sorted from them (not recorded which). V is TRBV27 and J is TRBJ1-6; 7 bases line up with TRBD1. CDR3 sequence reads: CASSLNRGGFAPLHF. The CDR3 DNA reads TGTGCCAGCAGTTTGAACAGGGGTGGCTTTGCACCCCTCCACTTT.